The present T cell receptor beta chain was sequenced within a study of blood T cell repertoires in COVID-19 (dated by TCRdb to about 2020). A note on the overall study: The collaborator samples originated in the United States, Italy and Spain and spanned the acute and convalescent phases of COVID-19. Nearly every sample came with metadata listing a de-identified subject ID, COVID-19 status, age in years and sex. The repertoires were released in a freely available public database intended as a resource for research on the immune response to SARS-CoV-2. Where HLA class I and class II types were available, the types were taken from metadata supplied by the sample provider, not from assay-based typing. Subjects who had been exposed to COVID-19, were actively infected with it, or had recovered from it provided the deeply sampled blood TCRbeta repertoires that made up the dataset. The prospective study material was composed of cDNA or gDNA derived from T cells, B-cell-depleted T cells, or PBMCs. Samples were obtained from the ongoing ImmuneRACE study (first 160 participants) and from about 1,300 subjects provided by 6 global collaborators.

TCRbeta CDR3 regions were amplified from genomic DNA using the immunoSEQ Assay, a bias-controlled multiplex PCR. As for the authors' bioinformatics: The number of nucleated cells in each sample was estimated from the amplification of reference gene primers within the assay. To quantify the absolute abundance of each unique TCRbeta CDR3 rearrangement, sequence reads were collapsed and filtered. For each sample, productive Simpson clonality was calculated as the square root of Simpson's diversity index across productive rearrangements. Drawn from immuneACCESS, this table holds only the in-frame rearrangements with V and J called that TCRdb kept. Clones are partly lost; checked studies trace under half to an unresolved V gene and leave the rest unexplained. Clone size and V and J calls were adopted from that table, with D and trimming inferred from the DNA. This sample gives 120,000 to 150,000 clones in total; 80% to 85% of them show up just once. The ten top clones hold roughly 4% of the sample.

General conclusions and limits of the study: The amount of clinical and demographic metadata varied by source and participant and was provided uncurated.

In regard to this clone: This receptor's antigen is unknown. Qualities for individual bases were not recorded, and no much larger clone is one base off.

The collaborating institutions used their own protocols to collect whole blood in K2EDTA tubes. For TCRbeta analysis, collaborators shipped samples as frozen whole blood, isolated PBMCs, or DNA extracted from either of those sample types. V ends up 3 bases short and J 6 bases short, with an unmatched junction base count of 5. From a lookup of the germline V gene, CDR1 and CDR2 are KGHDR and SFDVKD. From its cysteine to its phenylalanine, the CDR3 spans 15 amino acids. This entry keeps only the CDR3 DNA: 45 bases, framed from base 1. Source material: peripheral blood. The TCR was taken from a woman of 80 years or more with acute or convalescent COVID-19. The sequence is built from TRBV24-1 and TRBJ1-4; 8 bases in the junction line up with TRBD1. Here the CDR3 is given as CATSDPRTGHEKLFF. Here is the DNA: TGTGCCACCAGTGATCCCAGGACAGGGCATGAAAAACTGTTTTTT.